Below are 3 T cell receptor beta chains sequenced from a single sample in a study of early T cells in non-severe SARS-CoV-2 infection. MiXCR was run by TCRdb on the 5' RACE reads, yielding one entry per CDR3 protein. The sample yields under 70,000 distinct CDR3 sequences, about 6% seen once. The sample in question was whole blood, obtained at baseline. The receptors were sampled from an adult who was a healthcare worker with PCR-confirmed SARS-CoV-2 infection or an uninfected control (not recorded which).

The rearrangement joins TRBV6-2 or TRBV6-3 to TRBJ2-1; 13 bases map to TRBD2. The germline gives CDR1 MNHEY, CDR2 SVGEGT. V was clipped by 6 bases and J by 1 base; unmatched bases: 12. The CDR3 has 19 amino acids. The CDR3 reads CASSRNSGLAGPSYNEQFF. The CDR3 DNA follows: TGTGCCAGCAGCAGGAATTCGGGACTAGCGGGACCGTCCTACAATGAGCAGTTCTTC.

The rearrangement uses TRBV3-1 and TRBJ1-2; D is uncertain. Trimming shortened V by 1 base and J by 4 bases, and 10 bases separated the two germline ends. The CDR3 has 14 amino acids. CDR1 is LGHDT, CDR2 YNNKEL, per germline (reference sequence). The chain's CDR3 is CASSQVGSSYGYTF. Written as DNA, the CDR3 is TGTGCCAGCAGCCAAGTCGGGAGTTCCTATGGCTACACCTTC. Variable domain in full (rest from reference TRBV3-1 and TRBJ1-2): DTAVSQTPKYLVTQMGNDKSIKCEQNLGHDTMYWYKQDSKKFLKIMFSYNNKELIINETVPNRFSPKSPDKAHLNLHINSLELGDSAVYFCASSQVGSSYGYTFGSGTRLTVV.

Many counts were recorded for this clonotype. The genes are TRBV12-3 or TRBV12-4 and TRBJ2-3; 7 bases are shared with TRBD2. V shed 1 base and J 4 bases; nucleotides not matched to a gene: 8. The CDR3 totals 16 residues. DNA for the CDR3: TGTGCCAGCAGTTTAGGGACTAGGTCGGGATCAGATACGCAGTATTTT. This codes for CASSLGTRSGSDTQYF.